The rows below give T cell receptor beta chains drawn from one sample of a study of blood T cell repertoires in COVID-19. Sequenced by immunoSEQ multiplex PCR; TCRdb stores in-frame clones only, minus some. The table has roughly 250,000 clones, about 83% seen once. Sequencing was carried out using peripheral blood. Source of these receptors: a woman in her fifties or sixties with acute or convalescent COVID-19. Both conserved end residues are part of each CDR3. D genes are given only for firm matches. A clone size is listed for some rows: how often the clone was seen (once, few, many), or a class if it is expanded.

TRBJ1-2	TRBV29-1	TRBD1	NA	TGCAGCGTTAAAGGGACAGGGGGCTATGGCTACACCTTC	CSVKGTGGYGYTF
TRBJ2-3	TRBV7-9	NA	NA	TGTGCCAGCAGCTTAGGGGGGGAAGACACAGATACGCAGTATTTT	CASSLGGEDTDTQYF
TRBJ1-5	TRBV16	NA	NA	TGTGCCAGCAGCCAATCTCGGGGGAATCAGCCCCAGCATTTT	CASSQSRGNQPQHF
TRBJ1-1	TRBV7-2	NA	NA	TGTGCCAGCAGCTTAAATAAGGGGGGGGGAGCTTTCTTT	CASSLNKGGGAFF
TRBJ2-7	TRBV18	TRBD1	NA	TGTGCCAGCTCACTGGGACAGGAGATCAACGAGCAGTACTTC	CASSLGQEINEQYF
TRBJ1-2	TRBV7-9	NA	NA	TGTGCCAGCGGTGGACATATTGGCTACACCTTC	CASGGHIGYTF
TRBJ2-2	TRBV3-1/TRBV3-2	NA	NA	TGTGCCAGCAGCCAATGGAGGAGGGGAACCGGGGAGCTGTTTTTT	CASSQWRRGTGELFF
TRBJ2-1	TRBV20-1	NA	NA	TGCAGTGCTAGCGGGAACAATGAGCAGTTCTTC	CSASGNNEQFF
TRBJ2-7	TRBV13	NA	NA	TGTGCCAGCAGCTTAACTGCGGGGAGCTCCTACGAGCAGTACTTC	CASSLTAGSSYEQYF
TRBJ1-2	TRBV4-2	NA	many	TGTGCCAGCAGCCAAGATAGAGAGTATGGCTACACCTTC	CASSQDREYGYTF
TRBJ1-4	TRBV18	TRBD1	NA	TGTGCCAGCTCACTCTCGGGACAGGACTTGGCAAAACTGTTTTTT	CASSLSGQDLAKLFF
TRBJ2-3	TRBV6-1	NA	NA	TGTGCCAGCAGTGAACAAAGCGGTCTCACAGATACGCAGTATTTT	CASSEQSGLTDTQYF
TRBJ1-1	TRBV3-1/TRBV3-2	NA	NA	TGTGCCAGCAGCCAAGTAGGGGTAAGGGGACTCGTGAACACTGAAGCTTTCTTT	CASSQVGVRGLVNTEAFF
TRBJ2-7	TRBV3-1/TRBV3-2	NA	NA	TGTGCCAGCAGCGCCGACTCCAGCGGACGCTACGAGCAGTACTTC	CASSADSSGRYEQYF
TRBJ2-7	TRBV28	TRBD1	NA	TGTGCCAGCAGTTCTCTCGGGACAGGGGGCGACGAGCAGTACTTC	CASSSLGTGGDEQYF
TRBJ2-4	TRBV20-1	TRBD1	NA	TGCAGTGCTTGGGACAGGGATTATTTGTACTTC	CSAWDRDYLYF
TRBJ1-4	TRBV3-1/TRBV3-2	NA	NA	TGTGCCAGCAGCCTTTGGACAGCTGCAACTAATGAAAAACTGTTTTTT	CASSLWTAATNEKLFF
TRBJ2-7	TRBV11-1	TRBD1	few	TGTGCCAGCAGCTCCCAGGGGGCAGCCTACGAGCAGTACTTC	CASSSQGAAYEQYF
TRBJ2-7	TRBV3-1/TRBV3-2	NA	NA	TGTGCCAGCAGCCTCCAGCGTGGCGAGCAGTACTTC	CASSLQRGEQYF
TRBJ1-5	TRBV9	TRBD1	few	TGTGCCAGCAGCGACAGGGGAAATCAGCCCCAGCATTTT	CASSDRGNQPQHF
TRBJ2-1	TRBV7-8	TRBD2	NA	TGTGCCAGCAGCGTAAGGTCTGGTAGCGGGGCCCCGAGCTCCTACAATGAGCAGTTCTTC	CASSVRSGSGAPSSYNEQFF
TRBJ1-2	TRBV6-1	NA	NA	TGTGCCAGCAGTGAAGGCACAATCCCAGTCTACACCTTC	CASSEGTIPVYTF
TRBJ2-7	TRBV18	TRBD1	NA	TGTGCCAGCTCACCTTCCGGGACAGGGTCCCACGAGCAGTACTTC	CASSPSGTGSHEQYF
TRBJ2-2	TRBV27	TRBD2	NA	TGTGCCAGCAGTTTTGGATGGACCGGCGGGAGAGGAAACACCGGGGAGCTGTTTTTT	CASSFGWTGGRGNTGELFF
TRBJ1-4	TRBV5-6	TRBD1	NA	TGTGCCAGCAGCCTCCTGGACAGGGCGGAAAAACTGTTTTTT	CASSLLDRAEKLFF
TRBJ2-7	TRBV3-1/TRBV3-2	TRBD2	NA	TGTGCCAGCAGCCCGGGACTAGCGGGAAGCGAGCAGTACTTC	CASSPGLAGSEQYF
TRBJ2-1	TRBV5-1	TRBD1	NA	TGCGCCAGCAGCGTCGGGACAGCCTACAATGAGCAGTTCTTC	CASSVGTAYNEQFF
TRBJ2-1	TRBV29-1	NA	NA	TGCAGCGTTACTGACGGGACACTCCCACGGAATGAGCAGTTCTTC	CSVTDGTLPRNEQFF
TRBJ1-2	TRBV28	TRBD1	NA	TGTGCCAGCAGTTCCCCGGGACAGGGGAATGGCTACACCTTC	CASSSPGQGNGYTF
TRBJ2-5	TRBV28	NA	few	TGTGCCAGCAGTTTTGGTAGCGCGGTACAAGAGACCCAGTACTTC	CASSFGSAVQETQYF
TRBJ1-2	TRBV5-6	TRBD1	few	TGTGCCAGCAGCGGAACAGGGGGCTGGGTTAATGGCTACACCTTC	CASSGTGGWVNGYTF
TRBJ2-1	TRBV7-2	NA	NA	TGTGCCAGCAGCCAGGTTGGGACTCACTGGGATGAGCAGTTCTTC	CASSQVGTHWDEQFF
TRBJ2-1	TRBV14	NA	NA	TGTGCCAGCAGCCAAGACCAGACTACCATTCTGCAGTTCTTC	CASSQDQTTILQFF
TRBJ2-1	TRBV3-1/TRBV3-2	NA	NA	TGTGCCAGCAGCCATAAGATTTGGGAGAGCTCCTACAATGAGCAGTTCTTC	CASSHKIWESSYNEQFF
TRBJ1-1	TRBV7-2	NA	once	TGTGCCAGCAGCGTACGAGGGAGACCGGGAACTGAAGCTTTCTTT	CASSVRGRPGTEAFF
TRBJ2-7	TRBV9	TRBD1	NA	TGTGCCAGCAGCGTAGCACAGGGGAGATACGAGCAGTACTTC	CASSVAQGRYEQYF
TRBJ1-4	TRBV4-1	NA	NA	TGCGCCAGCAGCCGGGGCCCCCCGGCTGAAAAACTGTTTTTT	CASSRGPPAEKLFF
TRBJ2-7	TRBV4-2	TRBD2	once	TGTGCCAGCAGCCAAGACAGGAGTAGCGGGGAGCAGTACTTC	CASSQDRSSGEQYF
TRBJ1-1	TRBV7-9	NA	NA	TGTGCCAGCAGCTTCGAGAAGAACACTGAAGCTTTCTTT	CASSFEKNTEAFF
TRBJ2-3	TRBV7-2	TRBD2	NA	TGTGCCAGCAGCTTGGGACTAGCGGGAGGCCGCACAGATACGCAGTATTTT	CASSLGLAGGRTDTQYF
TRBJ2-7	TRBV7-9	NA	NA	TGTGCCAGCAGCTCCGACAGCAGCCCCCTCTACGAGCAGTACTTC	CASSSDSSPLYEQYF
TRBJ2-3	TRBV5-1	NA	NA	TGCGCCAGCAGCTTCCGCCCCGGGGGAGACACAGATACGCAGTATTTT	CASSFRPGGDTDTQYF
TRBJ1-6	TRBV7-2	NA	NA	TGTGCCAGCAGCCTGACAGGACAGTTATATAATTCACCCCTCCACTTT	CASSLTGQLYNSPLHF
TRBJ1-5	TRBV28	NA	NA	TGTGCCAGCAGTGTTCCATCGGGGGGCGATCAGCCCCAGCATTTT	CASSVPSGGDQPQHF
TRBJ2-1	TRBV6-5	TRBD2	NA	TGTGCCAGCAGTTCCGGACTAGCGGGACCATACAATGAGCAGTTCTTC	CASSSGLAGPYNEQFF
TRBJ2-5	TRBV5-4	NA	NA	TGTGCCAGCAGCTTGAGTAGTGCGGAGACCCAGTACTTC	CASSLSSAETQYF
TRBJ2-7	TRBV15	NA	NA	TGTGCCACCAGCAGAGATTTTTTCGGGGGAAGCTCCTACGAGCAGTACTTC	CATSRDFFGGSSYEQYF
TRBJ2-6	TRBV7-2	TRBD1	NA	TGTGCCAGCAGCATCGACAGGGTGGTCTCTGGGGCCAACGTCCTGACTTTC	CASSIDRVVSGANVLTF